This T cell receptor beta chain was found in a study of cytomegalovirus exposure and HLA in healthy donors. Study results and limitations: The authors reported that TCR beta sequences could predict HLA-A and HLA-B alleles. These predictions were accurate for most subjects in the first cohort. In a later analysis, several top co-occurrence clusters appeared linked to parvovirus B19, influenza, CMV and Epstein-Barr virus. The only immune exposure information that was available was CMV serostatus.

This clone was seen a handful of times. What it binds is unknown. PCR primers comprised 60 Vbeta and 13 Jbeta primers. The method was immunoSEQ multiplex PCR; TCRdb's version includes in-frame clones alone and lacks a portion of them. The sample holds over 200,000 clones, 77% seen once. Trimming cost V 0 bases and J 0 bases, with 9 bases left between them. CDR3 length: 15 residues. Per germline, CDR1 ENHRY and CDR2 SYGVKD. The chain employs TRBV10-3 and TRBJ2-7; D not resolved. What was sequenced was PBMCs. This sequence originates from a woman aged 55 to 70 in good health and CMV-seropositive. CDR3 nucleotides: TGTGCCATCAGTGAGTCGAGAGGATTCTCCTACGAGCAGTACTTC. Translation gives CAISESRGFSYEQYF.